This TCR beta chain is drawn from a study of shared clonotypes between healthy human individuals. Study findings and constraints: A reduction in generation probabilities was seen for non-shared clonotypes relative to those shared by all four donors. It was only blood that was sampled, and tissue repertoires likely differ. With few donors, the genetic and exposure-history diversity represented was limited.

In this sample, this clone turned up a few times. Its target is unknown. Trimming left V 0 bases short and J 4 bases short, with 16 bases between. This CDR3 spans 16 amino acids. Germline V lookup: CDR1 WSHSY, CDR2 SAAADI. Replicate sorted-subset PCRs were loaded with around 0.2 ug DNA, 29,000 or so T cell genomes. Method: immunoSEQ multiplex PCR; TCRdb's copy keeps in-frame clones and lacks some. The sample holds roughly 1 million clones; 75% are singletons and the top ten take approximately 1.5%. The sequenced material came from memory CD4+ T cells sorted from blood. Noted subset: CD45RA-negative fraction. The receptor was isolated from a man between 18 and 29 years old in good health. The chain recombines TRBV10-2 with TRBJ2-7, with a tentative D call TRBD1 (5 bases). In DNA form, the CDR3 reads TGCGCCAGCAGTGAGTCGAAGCCAGGGAAAATGTACGAGCAGTACTTC. Its protein is CASSESKPGKMYEQYF.